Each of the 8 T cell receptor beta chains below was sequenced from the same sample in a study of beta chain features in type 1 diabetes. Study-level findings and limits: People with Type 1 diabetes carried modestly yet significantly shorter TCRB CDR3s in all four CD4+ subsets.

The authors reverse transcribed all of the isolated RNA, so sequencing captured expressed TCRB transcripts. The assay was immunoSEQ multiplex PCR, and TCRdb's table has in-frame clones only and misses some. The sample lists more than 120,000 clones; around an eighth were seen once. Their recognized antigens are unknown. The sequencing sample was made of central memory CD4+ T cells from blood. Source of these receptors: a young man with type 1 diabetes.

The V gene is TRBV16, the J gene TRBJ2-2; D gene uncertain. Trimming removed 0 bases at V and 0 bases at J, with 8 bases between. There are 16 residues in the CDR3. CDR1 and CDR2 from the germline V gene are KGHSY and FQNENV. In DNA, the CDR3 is TGTGCCAGCAGCCAATCGTTTTCCGCGAACACCGGGGAGCTGTTTTTT. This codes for CASSQSFSANTGELFF.

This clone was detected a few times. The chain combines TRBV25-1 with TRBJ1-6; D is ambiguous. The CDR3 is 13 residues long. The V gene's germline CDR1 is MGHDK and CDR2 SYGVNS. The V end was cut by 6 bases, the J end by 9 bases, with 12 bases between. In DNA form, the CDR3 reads TGTGCCAGCAGCGCACGGGGAAGTTCACCCCTCCACTTT. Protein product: CASSARGSSPLHF.

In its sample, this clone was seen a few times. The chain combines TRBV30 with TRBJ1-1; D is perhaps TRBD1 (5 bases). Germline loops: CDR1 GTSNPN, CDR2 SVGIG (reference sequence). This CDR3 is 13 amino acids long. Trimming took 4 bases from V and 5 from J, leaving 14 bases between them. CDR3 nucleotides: TGTGCCTGGACTCGGGACCGGTGGACTGAAGCTTTCTTT. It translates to CAWTRDRWTEAFF.

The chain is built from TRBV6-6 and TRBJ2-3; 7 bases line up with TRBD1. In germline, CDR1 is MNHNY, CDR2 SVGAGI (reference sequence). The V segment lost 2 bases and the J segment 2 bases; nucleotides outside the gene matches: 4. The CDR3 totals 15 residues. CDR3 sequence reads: CASSYIGQVTDTQYF. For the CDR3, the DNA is TGTGCCAGCAGTTACATAGGACAGGTCACAGATACGCAGTATTTT.

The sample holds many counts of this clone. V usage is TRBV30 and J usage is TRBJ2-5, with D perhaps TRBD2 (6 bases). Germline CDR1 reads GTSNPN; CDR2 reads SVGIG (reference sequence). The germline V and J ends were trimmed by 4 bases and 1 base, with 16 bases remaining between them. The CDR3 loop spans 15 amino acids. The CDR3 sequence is CAWTHEGGVQETQYF. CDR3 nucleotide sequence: TGTGCCTGGACCCACGAGGGCGGGGTCCAAGAGACCCAGTACTTC.

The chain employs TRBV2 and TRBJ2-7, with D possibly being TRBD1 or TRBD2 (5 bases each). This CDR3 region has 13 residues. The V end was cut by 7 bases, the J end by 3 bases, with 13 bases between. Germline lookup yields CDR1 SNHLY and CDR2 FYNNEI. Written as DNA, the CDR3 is TGTGCCAGCACCCCGAGGGGCAGCTACGAGCAGTACTTC. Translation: CASTPRGSYEQYF.

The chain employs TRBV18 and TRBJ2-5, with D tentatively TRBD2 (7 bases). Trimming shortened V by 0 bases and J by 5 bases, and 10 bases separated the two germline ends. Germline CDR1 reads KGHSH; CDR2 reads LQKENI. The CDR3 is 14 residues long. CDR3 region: CASSPPGGAETQYF. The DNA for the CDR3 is TGTGCCAGCTCACCACCAGGGGGGGCTGAGACCCAGTACTTC.

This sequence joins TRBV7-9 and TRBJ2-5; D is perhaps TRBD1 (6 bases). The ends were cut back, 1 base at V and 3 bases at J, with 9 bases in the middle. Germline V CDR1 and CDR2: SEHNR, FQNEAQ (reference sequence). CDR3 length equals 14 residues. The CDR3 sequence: CASSLDTGKETQYF. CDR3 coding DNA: TGTGCCAGCAGCTTAGATACAGGGAAAGAGACCCAGTACTTC.